This T cell receptor beta chain was profiled in a study of blood T cell repertoires in COVID-19. On the study more broadly: PBMCs, B-cell-depleted T cells, or T cells were the source of the cDNA or gDNA that made up the material.

With 10 bases removed from V and 2 bases from J, the gap between germline ends came to 22 bases. Germline lookup yields CDR1 MDHEN and CDR2 SYDVKM. CDR3 length: 16 residues. Methods used by the authors: Amplified reference gene primers provided the basis for estimating nucleated cell counts. Some clones are missing from TCRdb's copy, which holds only in-frame ones; the method was immunoSEQ multiplex PCR. The V and J calls and clone size are taken from that table; D and trimming were inferred from the DNA. The sample holds more than 80,000 clones, around 90% seen once. Sequencing was done on a sample of peripheral blood. V usage is TRBV28 and J usage is TRBJ2-3; weak D call: TRBD1 (6 bases). The clonotype comes from a man between 18 and 29 years old with COVID-19, enrolled during active disease. CDR3 DNA sequence: TGTGCCACCTCCGGGACAACGATCTTCCCCACAGATACGCAGTATTTT. Encoded protein: CATSGTTIFPTDTQYF.